This TCR beta chain was profiled in a study of shared clonotypes between healthy human individuals. Study as a whole: Per donor, CD8 memory used one plate, CD8 naive used two, CD4 memory used three and CD4 naive used three.

Replicate PCRs from sorted subsets contained approximately 190 ng DNA, which is 30,000 to 35,000 T cell genomes. Sequencing used immunoSEQ multiplex PCR; TCRdb keeps in-frame clones, though not all of them. The table records about 980,000 clones, over 75% of them present only once. Germline V gene data show CDR1 as MDHEN and CDR2 as SYDVKM. The CDR3 totals 18 residues. The ends lost 5 bases at V and 0 bases at J; junction bases unmatched: 9. A CD45RA+ naive subset and a CD45RA-negative memory subset were split from CD4+ cells. The V gene is TRBV28, the J gene TRBJ2-5; TRBD2 matches at 13 bases. Sequenced material: memory CD4+ T cells sorted from blood. The subset here: CD45RA-negative fraction. The receptor's source is a man in his late teens or twenties in good health. The CDR3 loop reads CASSPTPGLAGDQETQYF. The CDR3 DNA follows: TGTGCCAGCAGTCCGACCCCCGGACTAGCGGGGGACCAAGAGACCCAGTACTTC.